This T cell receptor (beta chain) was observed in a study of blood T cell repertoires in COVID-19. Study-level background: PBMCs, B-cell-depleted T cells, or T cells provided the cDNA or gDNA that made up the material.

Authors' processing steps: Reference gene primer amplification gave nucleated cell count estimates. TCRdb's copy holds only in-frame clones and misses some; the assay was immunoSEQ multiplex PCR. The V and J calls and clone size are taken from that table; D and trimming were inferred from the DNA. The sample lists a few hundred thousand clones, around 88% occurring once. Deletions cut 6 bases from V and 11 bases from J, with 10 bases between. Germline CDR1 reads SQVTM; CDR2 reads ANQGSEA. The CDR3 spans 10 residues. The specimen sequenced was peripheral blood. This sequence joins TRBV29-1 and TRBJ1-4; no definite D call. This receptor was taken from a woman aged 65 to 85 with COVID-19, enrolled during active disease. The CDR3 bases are TGCAGCGTCCTTCGAGAGAAACTGTTTTTT. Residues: CSVLREKLFF.